A single sample gave rise to the 27 T cell receptor beta chains below, sequenced in a study of PD-1 blockade in classical Hodgkin lymphoma. Brentuximab vedotin exposure varied, and every patient relapsed after autologous stem cell transplantation. The data were produced by immunoSEQ multiplex PCR, yet TCRdb's version contains in-frame clones alone and is incomplete. The data contain about 28,000 clones, 70% of them singletons. The sequencing used peripheral blood mononuclear cells (PBMCs), collected before the second cycle of nivolumab. These receptors were taken from a human donor with classical Hodgkin lymphoma.

The rearrangement joins TRBV6-1 to TRBJ2-2; 8 positions match TRBD2. The V segment lost 11 bases and the J segment 4 bases; nucleotides outside the gene matches: 6. Germline V gives CDR1 MNHNS, CDR2 SASEGT. This CDR3 has 13 amino acids. The CDR3 loop reads CAARGALTGELFF. The CDR3 bases are TGTGCCGCGCGGGGGGCCCTCACCGGGGAGCTGTTTTTT.

The chain uses TRBV11-2 and TRBJ2-7, with 7 bases identical to TRBD1. Germline loops: CDR1 SGHAT, CDR2 FQNNGV. The CDR3 length is 14 residues. V lost 5 bases, J lost 1 base, and 5 bases stayed unmatched. This chain's CDR3 is CASSLGGASYEQYF. The CDR3 nucleotides are TGTGCCAGCAGCCTAGGGGGCGCGTCCTACGAGCAGTACTTC.

The V call is TRBV2, the J call TRBJ1-1, with TRBD1 as a possible D gene (6 bases). Germline V gives CDR1 SNHLY, CDR2 FYNNEI. Between the trimmed V and J ends, which lost 6 bases and 4 bases, there was a span of 15 bases. The CDR3 consists of 14 residues. CDR3 nucleotides: TGTGCCAGCAGCCCCCAGGGGTTTGGCACTGAAGCTTTCTTT. The encoded protein is CASSPQGFGTEAFF.

The chain couples TRBV19 to TRBJ1-1; a weak D match, TRBD1 (6 bases). Germline V gene data show CDR1 as LNHDA and CDR2 as SQIVND (reference sequence). This CDR3 is built from 14 residues. Trimming cost V 3 bases and J 2 bases, with 10 bases left between them. The DNA of the CDR3 is TGTGCCAGTAGTATCAGGGGACAAAACACTGAAGCTTTCTTT. It encodes CASSIRGQNTEAFF.

In its sample, this clone ranks as medium-sized. The J gene is TRBJ1-5, the V gene TRBV4-3, with D perhaps TRBD1 (6 bases). From germline, CDR1 is LGHNA and CDR2 YSLEER. V was shortened by 2 bases and J by 0 bases, with 17 bases between the two germline ends. CDR3 length: 18 amino acids. CDR3 nucleotide sequence: TGCGCCAGCAGCCAAAGTAGGACAGAAATTTATAGCAATCAGCCCCAGCATTTT. This gives the protein CASSQSRTEIYSNQPQHF.

Here the CDR3 reads CAIRSDRGGNQPQHF. In DNA, the CDR3 is TGTGCCATCAGGTCGGACAGGGGTGGCAATCAGCCCCAGCATTTT. This chain connects TRBV10-3 to TRBJ1-5; 9 bases match TRBD1. Losses at the gene ends were 6 bases for V and 2 bases for J; bases not matched to a gene: 5. The germline V gene has CDR1 ENHRY and CDR2 SYGVKD. The CDR3 runs to 15 residues.

The chain has TRBV30 and TRBJ1-3, with 7 bases that match TRBD1. Germline CDR1 reads GTSNPN; CDR2 reads SVGIG (reference sequence). The CDR3 length is 16 residues. The trim removed 1 base at V and 0 bases at J, leaving 6 bases unmatched. In DNA, the CDR3 is TGTGCCTGGAGTGGGGGACAGAGAGCCTCTGGAAACACCATATATTTT. It yields the protein CAWSGGQRASGNTIYF.

The CDR3 region is CASSPTMTLQETQYF. DNA for the CDR3: TGTGCCAGCAGCCCCACAATGACCCTCCAAGAGACCCAGTACTTC. V and J are TRBV5-6 and TRBJ2-5; D not resolved. V lost 4 bases to trimming and J lost 1 base, with 14 bases between them. Per the germline V gene, CDR1 is SGHDT and CDR2 is YYEEEE. This CDR3 is built from 15 residues. The entire variable domain, with the rest obtained from reference TRBV5-6 and TRBJ2-5, is as follows: DAGVTQSPTHLIKTRGQQVTLRCSPKSGHDTVSWYQQALGQGPQFIFQYYEEEERQRGNFPDRFSGHQFPNYSSELNVNALLLGDSALYLCASSPTMTLQETQYFGPGTRLLVL.

This clone was picked up one time. This chain links TRBV27 with TRBJ1-5; 8 bases line up with TRBD1. V trimming: 5 bases; J trimming: 2 bases; junction bases outside the gene matches: 5. There are 15 residues in the CDR3. Per the germline V gene, CDR1 is MNHEY and CDR2 is SMNVEV (reference sequence). The CDR3 region is CASSPQGAGNQPQHF. The CDR3 DNA reads as TGTGCCAGCAGTCCCCAGGGGGCTGGCAATCAGCCCCAGCATTTT.

This clone ranks as medium-sized. The rearrangement links TRBV21-1 to TRBJ1-5. TRBV21-1 corresponds to a pseudogene. CDR3 size: 14 residues. CDR3 DNA sequence: TGTGCCAGCAGCAAAGCGCGGCGGAATCAGCCCCAGCATTTT. Translation gives CASSKARRNQPQHF.

The chain links TRBV19 to TRBJ2-6, with a weak D call TRBD1 (5 bases). The V and J ends lost 3 bases and 2 bases respectively, with 11 bases between them. The CDR3 length is 16 residues. The germline V gene encodes CDR1 LNHDA and CDR2 SQIVND (reference sequence). This CDR3 reads CASSMIGVAGANVLTF. CDR3 DNA sequence: TGTGCCAGTAGTATGATAGGGGTAGCTGGGGCCAACGTCCTGACTTTC.

The rearrangement links TRBV5-4 to TRBJ2-5; TRBD2 agrees at 12 bases. V was clipped by 0 bases and J by 4 bases; unmatched bases: 10. CDR1 SGHNT and CDR2 YYREEE come from the germline V gene (reference sequence). CDR3 length: 18 residues. In DNA form, the CDR3 reads TGTGCCAGCAGCTTGGAACCGTGGGGACTAGCGGGCCGAGAGACCCAGTACTTC. It encodes CASSLEPWGLAGRETQYF.

The chain combines TRBV9 with TRBJ2-3, with TRBD1 as a possible D gene (5 bases). Germline V CDR1 and CDR2: SGDLS, YYNGEE. This CDR3 region has 18 residues. Trimming took off 0 bases at V and 1 base at J, with 18 bases between the two ends. The CDR3 reads CASSVDFGAKKRTDTQYF. CDR3 bases: TGTGCCAGCAGCGTAGATTTTGGGGCAAAGAAACGCACAGATACGCAGTATTTT.

The CDR3 bases are TGTGCCAGCAGCTTGGGACAGGGGCACTCTGGGGCCAACGTCCTGACTTTC. Protein sequence: CASSLGQGHSGANVLTF. The chain recombines TRBV7-9 with TRBJ2-6; TRBD1 matches at 10 bases. The CDR3 consists of 17 residues. The ends lost 3 bases at V and 0 bases at J; junction bases unmatched: 2. The germline V gene has CDR1 SEHNR and CDR2 FQNEAQ (reference sequence).

This clone was recorded only once. The chain carries TRBV30 and TRBJ1-2, with 8 positions matching TRBD1. Germline V gene data show CDR1 as GTSNPN and CDR2 as SVGIG (reference sequence). CDR3 length: 13 amino acids. CDR3: CATTGGPQYGYTF. In nucleotides, the CDR3 is TGTGCTACTACAGGGGGACCCCAATATGGCTACACCTTC.

The gene calls are TRBV6-5 and TRBJ2-6; D is uncertain. V was trimmed by 8 bases and J by 1 base, leaving 3 bases between them. CDR1 and CDR2 from the germline V gene are MNHEY and SVGAGI. This CDR3 comprises 12 residues. CDR3 bases: TGTGCCAGCGGTTCTGGGGCCAACGTCCTGACTTTC. It yields the protein CASGSGANVLTF.

In this sample, this clone turned up many times. V and J are TRBV5-4 and TRBJ1-6; maybe TRBD1 (6 bases). The CDR3 loop spans 16 amino acids. Germline V gene data show CDR1 as SGHNT and CDR2 as YYREEE (reference sequence). V shed 4 bases and J shed 7 bases, with 18 bases lying between them. CDR3 sequence: CASSQGRGGLNSPLHF. CDR3 DNA sequence: TGTGCCAGCAGCCAAGGAAGGGGGGGCTTGAATTCACCCCTCCACTTT.

The rearrangement uses TRBV6-1 and TRBJ2-7, with D perhaps matching TRBD1 (6 bases). The CDR3 is 16 amino acids. V shed 4 bases and J shed 2 bases, with 18 bases lying between them. Germline CDR1 reads MNHNS; CDR2 reads SASEGT. CDR3 coding DNA: TGTGCCAGCAGTGTTCGACAGGTTAGAATTCCCTACGAGCAGTACTTC. Translating it yields CASSVRQVRIPYEQYF.

This clone came up once. V and J are TRBV6-6 and TRBJ1-1; 9 bases match TRBD1. The CDR3 is 16 amino acids. Trimming cost V 4 bases and J 2 bases; bases outside gene matches: 8. Germline V CDR1 and CDR2: MNHNY, SVGAGI (reference sequence). The CDR3 bases are TGTGCCAGCAGTTCCCCCCGGGACAGGGCCAACACTGAAGCTTTCTTT. This encodes CASSSPRDRANTEAFF.

The chain recombines TRBV28 with TRBJ2-7; D uncertain. Trimming left V 4 bases short and J 0 bases short, with 7 bases between. CDR1 is MDHEN and CDR2 is SYDVKM in the germline V gene. The CDR3 contains 13 residues. CDR3 in DNA: TGTGCCAGCAGTTCCCCGAGCTCCTACGAGCAGTACGTC. Its protein product is CASSSPSSYEQYV.

The CDR3 spells CASRGVSYEQYF. DNA of the CDR3: TGTGCCAGCAGGGGGGTCTCCTACGAGCAGTACTTC. The chain is built from TRBV6-5 and TRBJ2-7; perhaps D is TRBD1 or TRBD2 (5 bases each). V was cut by 6 bases and J by 0 bases, with 6 bases left in between. The CDR3 consists of 12 residues. Germline lookup yields CDR1 MNHEY and CDR2 SVGAGI.

The CDR3 loop reads CASSLFPGPNTGELFF. CDR3 sequence (DNA): TGCGCCAGCAGTCTTTTCCCCGGACCGAACACCGGGGAGCTGTTTTTT. The J gene is TRBJ2-2, the V gene TRBV5-1; the D is unclear. The CDR3 covers 16 residues. Germline CDR1 SGHRS, CDR2 YFSETQ. V dropped 5 bases and J dropped 0 bases, with 14 bases sitting between them. Using reference TRBV5-1 and TRBJ2-2 for the parts outside the CDR3, the full variable domain is KAGVTQTPRYLIKTRGQQVTLSCSPISGHRSVSWYQQTPGQGLQFLFEYFSETQRNKGNFPGRFSGRQFSNSRSEMNVSTLELGDSALYLCASSLFPGPNTGELFFGEGSRLTVL.

The chain couples TRBV29-1 to TRBJ1-4; 11 bases are shared with TRBD1. Unmatched junction bases numbered 6, after V lost 7 bases and J lost 8 bases. Germline lookup yields CDR1 SQVTM and CDR2 ANQGSEA. The CDR3 totals 13 residues. The DNA of the CDR3 is TGCAGCGCCTCTGGGACAGGGGGAGAAAAACTGTTTTTT. Residues: CSASGTGGEKLFF.

This clone is labeled hyperexpanded (1% or more). This CDR3 is also generated by other DNA sequences in the sample. V and J are TRBV28 and TRBJ1-6, with 9 bases identical to TRBD1. Germline V gives CDR1 MDHEN, CDR2 SYDVKM. CDR3 length: 14 residues. Trimming cost V 6 bases and J 8 bases; bases outside gene matches: 5. DNA for the CDR3: TGTGCCAGCAGCCTGACAGGGGGACATTCACCCCTCCACTTT. Amino acids: CASSLTGGHSPLHF.

A remark on this clone: Other DNA sequences in the sample encode the same CDR3. The CDR3: CASSLVNEQFF. The CDR3 DNA reads as TGTGCCAGCAGCTTAGTAAATGAGCAGTTCTTC. The V and J genes are TRBV7-2 and TRBJ2-1, with D uncertain. The CDR3 has 11 residues. Per the germline V gene, CDR1 is SGHTA and CDR2 is FQGNSA. V was trimmed by 1 base and J by 7 bases, leaving 2 bases between them.

This chain connects TRBV19 to TRBJ1-6, with 8 bases fitting TRBD1. V dropped 3 bases and J dropped 8; count of bases not matched to a gene: 3. This CDR3 spans 14 amino acids. From germline, CDR1 is LNHDA and CDR2 SQIVND (reference sequence). CDR3 region: CASSIRGPDSPLHF. As DNA, the CDR3 is TGTGCCAGTAGTATCAGGGGGCCAGATTCACCCCTCCACTTT.

The chain has TRBV7-9 and TRBJ2-1, with D tentatively TRBD2 (6 bases). CDR1 and CDR2 (germline): SEHNR, FQNEAQ (reference sequence). Trimming cost V 5 bases and J 4 bases, with 9 bases left between them. This CDR3 is built from 13 residues. In DNA form, the CDR3 reads TGTGCCAGCAGCCCCGGGAGTTACAATGAGCAGTTCTTC. Residues: CASSPGSYNEQFF.